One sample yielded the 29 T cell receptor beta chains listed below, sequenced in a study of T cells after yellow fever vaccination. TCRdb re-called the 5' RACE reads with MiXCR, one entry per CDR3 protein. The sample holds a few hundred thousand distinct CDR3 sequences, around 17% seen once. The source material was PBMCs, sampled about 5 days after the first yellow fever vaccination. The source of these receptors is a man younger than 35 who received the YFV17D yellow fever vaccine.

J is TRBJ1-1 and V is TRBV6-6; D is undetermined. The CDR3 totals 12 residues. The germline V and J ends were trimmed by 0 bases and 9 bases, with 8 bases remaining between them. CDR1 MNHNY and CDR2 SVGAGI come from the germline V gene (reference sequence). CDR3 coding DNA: TGTGCCAGCAGTTACTCCCAGGAGAAAGCTTTCTTT. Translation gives CASSYSQEKAFF.

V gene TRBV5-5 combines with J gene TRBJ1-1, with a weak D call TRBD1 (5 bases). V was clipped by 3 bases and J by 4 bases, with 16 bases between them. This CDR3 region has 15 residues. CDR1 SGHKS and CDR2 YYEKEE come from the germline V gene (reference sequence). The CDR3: CASSSLQGVGTEAFF. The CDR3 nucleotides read TGTGCCAGCAGCTCCCTCCAGGGCGTAGGCACTGAAGCTTTCTTT.

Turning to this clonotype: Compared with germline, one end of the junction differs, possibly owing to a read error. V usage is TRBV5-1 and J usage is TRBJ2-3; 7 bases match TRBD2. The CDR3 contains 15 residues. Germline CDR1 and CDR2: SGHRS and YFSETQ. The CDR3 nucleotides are TGCGCCAGCAGCCGACTAGCCGGGCCCACAGACACGCAGTATTTT. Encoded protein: CASSRLAGPTDTQYF.

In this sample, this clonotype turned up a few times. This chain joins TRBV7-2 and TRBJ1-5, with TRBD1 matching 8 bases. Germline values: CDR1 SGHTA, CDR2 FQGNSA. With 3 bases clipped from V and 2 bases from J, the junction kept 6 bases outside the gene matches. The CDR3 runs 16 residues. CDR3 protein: CASSFSGGDGNQPQHF. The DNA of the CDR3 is TGTGCCAGCAGCTTTTCAGGGGGCGACGGCAATCAGCCCCAGCATTTT.

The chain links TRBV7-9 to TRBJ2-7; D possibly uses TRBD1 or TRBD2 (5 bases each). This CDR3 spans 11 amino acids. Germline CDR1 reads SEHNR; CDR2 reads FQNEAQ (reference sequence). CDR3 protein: CAGGRGYEQYF. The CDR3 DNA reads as TGTGCAGGAGGTAGGGGTTACGAGCAGTACTTC.

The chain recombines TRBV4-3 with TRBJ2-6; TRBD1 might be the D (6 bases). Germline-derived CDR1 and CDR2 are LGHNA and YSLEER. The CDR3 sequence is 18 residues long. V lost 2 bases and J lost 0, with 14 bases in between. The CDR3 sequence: CASSQPQGRSSGANVLTF. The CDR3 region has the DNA TGCGCCAGCAGCCAACCCCAGGGGAGATCCTCTGGGGCCAACGTCCTGACTTTC.

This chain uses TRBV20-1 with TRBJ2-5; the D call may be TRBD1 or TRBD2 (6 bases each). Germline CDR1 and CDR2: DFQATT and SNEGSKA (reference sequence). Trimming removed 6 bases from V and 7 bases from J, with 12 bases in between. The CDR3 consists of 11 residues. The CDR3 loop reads CSARGVGTQYF. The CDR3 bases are TGCAGTGCGAGGGGGGTGGGGACCCAGTACTTC.

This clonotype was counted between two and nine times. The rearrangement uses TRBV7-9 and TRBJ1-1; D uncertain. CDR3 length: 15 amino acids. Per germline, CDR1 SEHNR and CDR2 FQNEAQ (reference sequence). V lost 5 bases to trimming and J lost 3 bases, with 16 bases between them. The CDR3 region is CASSLRDYADTEAFF. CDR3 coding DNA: TGTGCCAGCAGCCTCCGGGATTACGCCGACACTGAAGCTTTCTTT.

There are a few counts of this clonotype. The CDR3 DNA reads as TGTGCCAGCAGTGCCGACAGGGTCACAGATACGCAGTATTTT. The encoded protein is CASSADRVTDTQYF. The rearrangement links TRBV6-1 to TRBJ2-3; 7 positions match TRBD1. The CDR3 length is 14 residues. From germline, CDR1 is MNHNS and CDR2 SASEGT. V shed 4 bases and J 2 bases; nucleotides not matched to a gene: 3.

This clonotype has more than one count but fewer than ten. DNA of the CDR3: TGCGCCAGCAGCTTGGCTCGGGGGCCGGGAACAGATACGCAGTATTTT. It codes for CASSLARGPGTDTQYF. The V and J genes are TRBV5-1 and TRBJ2-3, with D perhaps assigned TRBD1 or TRBD2 (6 bases each). CDR1 is SGHRS and CDR2 is YFSETQ in the germline V gene. CDR3 length equals 16 residues. Trimming pared 0 bases from V and 3 bases from J, leaving 14 bases between.

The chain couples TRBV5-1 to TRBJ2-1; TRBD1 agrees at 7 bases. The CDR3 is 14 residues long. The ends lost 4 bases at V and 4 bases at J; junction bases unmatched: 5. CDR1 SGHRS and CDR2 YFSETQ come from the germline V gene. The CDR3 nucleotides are TGCGCCAGCAGCACCGGGACAGTTTACAATGAGCAGTTCTTC. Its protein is CASSTGTVYNEQFF.

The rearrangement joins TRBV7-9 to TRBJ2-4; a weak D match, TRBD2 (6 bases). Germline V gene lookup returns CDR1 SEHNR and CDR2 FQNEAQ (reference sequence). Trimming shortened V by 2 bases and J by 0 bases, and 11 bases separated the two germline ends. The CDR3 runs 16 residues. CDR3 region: CASSLSEGLAKNIQYF. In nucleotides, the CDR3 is TGTGCCAGCAGCTTATCAGAGGGACTAGCCAAAAACATTCAGTACTTC. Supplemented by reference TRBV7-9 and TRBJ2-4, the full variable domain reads DTGVSQNPRHKITKRGQNVTFRCDPISEHNRLYWYRQTLGQGPEFLTYFQNEAQLEKSRLLSDRFSAERPKGSFSTLEIQRTEQGDSAMYLCASSLSEGLAKNIQYFGAGTRLSVL.

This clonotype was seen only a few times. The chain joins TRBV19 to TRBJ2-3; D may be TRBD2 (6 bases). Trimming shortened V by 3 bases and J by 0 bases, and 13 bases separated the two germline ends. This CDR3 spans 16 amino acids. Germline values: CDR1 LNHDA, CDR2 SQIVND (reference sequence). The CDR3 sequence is CASSMWEVSSTDTQYF. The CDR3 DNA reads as TGTGCCAGTAGTATGTGGGAGGTATCAAGCACAGATACGCAGTATTTT.

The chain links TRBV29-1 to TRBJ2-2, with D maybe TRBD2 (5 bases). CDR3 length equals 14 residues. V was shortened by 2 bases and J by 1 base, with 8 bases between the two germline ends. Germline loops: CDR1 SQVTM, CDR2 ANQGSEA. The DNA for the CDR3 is TGCAGCGTTGAACACGGGGTGAACACCGGGGAGCTGTTTTTT. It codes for CSVEHGVNTGELFF.

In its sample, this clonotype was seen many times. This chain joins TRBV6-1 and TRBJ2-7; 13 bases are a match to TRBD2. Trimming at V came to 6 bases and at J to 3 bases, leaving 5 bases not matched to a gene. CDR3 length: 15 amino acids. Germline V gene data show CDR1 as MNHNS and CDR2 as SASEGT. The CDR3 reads CASRMGLAGIYEQYV. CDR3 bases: TGTGCCAGCAGAATGGGACTAGCGGGAATCTACGAGCAGTACGTC.

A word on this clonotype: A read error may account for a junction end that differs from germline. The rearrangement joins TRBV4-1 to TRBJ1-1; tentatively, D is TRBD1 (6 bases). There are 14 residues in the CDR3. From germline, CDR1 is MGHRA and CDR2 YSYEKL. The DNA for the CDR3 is TGCGCCAGCAGCCAAGCGCAGGGGAGGACTGAAGTTTTCTTT. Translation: CASSQAQGRTEVFF.

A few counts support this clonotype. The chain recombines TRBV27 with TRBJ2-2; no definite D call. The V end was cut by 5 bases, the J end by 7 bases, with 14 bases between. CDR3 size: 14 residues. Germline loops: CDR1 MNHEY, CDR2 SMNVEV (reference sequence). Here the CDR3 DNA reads TGTGCCAGCAGTCCCCCCGATAGGAACGGGGAGCTGTTTTTT. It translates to CASSPPDRNGELFF.

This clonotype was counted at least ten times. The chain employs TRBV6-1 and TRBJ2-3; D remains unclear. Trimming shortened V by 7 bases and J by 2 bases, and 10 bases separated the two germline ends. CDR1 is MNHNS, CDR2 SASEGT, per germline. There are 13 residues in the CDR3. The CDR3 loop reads CASKTDNTDTQYF. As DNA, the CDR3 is TGTGCCAGCAAAACAGACAACACAGATACGCAGTATTTT.

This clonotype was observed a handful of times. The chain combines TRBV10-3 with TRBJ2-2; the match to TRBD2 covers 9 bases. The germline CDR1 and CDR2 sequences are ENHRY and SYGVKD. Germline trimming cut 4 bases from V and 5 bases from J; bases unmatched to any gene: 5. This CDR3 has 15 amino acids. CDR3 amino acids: CAISGGLARTGELFF. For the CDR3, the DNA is TGTGCCATCAGTGGGGGACTAGCAAGAACCGGGGAGCTGTTTTTT.

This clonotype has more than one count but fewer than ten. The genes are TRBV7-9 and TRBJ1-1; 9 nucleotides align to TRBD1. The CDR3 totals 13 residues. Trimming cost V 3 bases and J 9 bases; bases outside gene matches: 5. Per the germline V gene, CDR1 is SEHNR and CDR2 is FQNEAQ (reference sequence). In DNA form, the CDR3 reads TGTGCCAGCAGCTTCCCGGGACAGGGAAAAGCTTTCTTT. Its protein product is CASSFPGQGKAFF.

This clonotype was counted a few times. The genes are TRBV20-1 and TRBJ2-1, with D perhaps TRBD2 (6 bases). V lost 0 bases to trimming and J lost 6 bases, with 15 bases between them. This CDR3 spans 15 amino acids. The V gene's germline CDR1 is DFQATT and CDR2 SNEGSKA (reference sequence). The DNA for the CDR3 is TGCAGTGCTAGAGATGGGGACTCGAGGCTCAATGAGCAGTTCTTC. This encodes CSARDGDSRLNEQFF.

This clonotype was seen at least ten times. The CDR3 is CASSPGQGVAEQFF. In nucleotides, the CDR3 is TGTGCCAGCAGCCCGGGACAGGGGGTTGCTGAGCAGTTCTTC. The chain links TRBV6-1 to TRBJ2-1; TRBD1 matches at 11 bases. Germline CDR1 is MNHNS and CDR2 is SASEGT. J gave up 9 bases and V 6 bases, and 7 bases lay outside the gene matches. The CDR3 runs to 14 residues.

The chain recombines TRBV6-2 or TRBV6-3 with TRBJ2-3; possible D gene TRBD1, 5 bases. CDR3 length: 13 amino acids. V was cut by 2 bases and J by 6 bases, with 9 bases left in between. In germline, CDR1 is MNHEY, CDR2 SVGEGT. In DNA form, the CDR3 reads TGTGCCAGCAGTTACCCAGGGATCGATACGCAGTATTTT. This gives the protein CASSYPGIDTQYF.

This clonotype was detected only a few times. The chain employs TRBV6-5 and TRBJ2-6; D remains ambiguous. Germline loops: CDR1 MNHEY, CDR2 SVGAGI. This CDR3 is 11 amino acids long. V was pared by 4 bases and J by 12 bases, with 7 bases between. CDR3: CASSSPGVLTF. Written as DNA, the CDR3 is TGTGCCAGCAGTTCACCCGGCGTCCTGACTTTC.

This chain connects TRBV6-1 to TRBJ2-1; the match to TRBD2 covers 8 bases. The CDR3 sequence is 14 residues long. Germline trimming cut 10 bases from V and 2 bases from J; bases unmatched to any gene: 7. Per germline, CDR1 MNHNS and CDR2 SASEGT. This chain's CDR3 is CATSSGGTYNEQFF. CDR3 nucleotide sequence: TGTGCCACATCCAGCGGGGGTACCTACAATGAGCAGTTCTTC.

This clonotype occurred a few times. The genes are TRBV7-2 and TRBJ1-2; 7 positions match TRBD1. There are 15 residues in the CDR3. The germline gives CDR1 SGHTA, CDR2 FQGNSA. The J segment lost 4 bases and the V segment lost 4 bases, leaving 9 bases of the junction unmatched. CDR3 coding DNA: TGTGCCAGCAGCTCGCAGACAGGGCCTAGCTATGGCTACACCTTC. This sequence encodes CASSSQTGPSYGYTF.

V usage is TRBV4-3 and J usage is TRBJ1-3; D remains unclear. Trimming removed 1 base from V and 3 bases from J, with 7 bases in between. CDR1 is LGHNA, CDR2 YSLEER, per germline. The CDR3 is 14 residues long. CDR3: CASSQVGGGNTIYF. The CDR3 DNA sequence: TGCGCCAGCAGCCAAGTGGGTGGTGGAAACACCATATATTTT.

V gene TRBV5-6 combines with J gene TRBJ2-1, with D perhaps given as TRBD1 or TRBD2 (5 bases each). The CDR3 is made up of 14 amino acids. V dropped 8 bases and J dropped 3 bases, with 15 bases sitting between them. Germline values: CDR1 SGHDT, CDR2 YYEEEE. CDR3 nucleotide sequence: TGTGCCAGTGGGGGACGGAGAGGCTACAATGAGCAGTTCTTC. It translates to CASGGRRGYNEQFF. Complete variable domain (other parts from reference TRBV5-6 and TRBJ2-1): DAGVTQSPTHLIKTRGQQVTLRCSPKSGHDTVSWYQQALGQGPQFIFQYYEEEERQRGNFPDRFSGHQFPNYSSELNVNALLLGDSALYLCASGGRRGYNEQFFGPGTRLTVL.

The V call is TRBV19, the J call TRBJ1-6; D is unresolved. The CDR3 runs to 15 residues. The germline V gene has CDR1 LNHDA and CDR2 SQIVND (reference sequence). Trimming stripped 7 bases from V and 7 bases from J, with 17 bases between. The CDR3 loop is CASKMIAGKNSPLHF. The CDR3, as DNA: TGTGCCAGTAAGATGATAGCGGGGAAAAATTCACCCCTCCACTTT. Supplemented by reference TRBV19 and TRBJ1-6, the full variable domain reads DGGITQSPKYLFRKEGQNVTLSCEQNLNHDAMYWYRQDPGQGLRLIYYSQIVNDFQKGDIAEGYSVSREKKESFPLTVTSAQKNPTAFYLCASKMIAGKNSPLHFGNGTRLTVT.